This T cell receptor beta chain came from a study of cytotoxic CD8 clonotypes in ibrutinib-treated CLL. In the study overall: Specimens for response were gathered following a median about a year of therapy, spanning 6 to 36.

CDR1 and CDR2 from the germline V gene are SGHRS and YFSETQ. Germline trimming cut 2 bases from V and 5 bases from J; bases unmatched to any gene: 11. The CDR3 loop spans 16 amino acids. Note on this clone: The antigen is unknown.

Study-level findings and limits: Public clonotypes were rare and shrank or held steady on treatment. Sampling times, which were not matched between the groups, differed between sustained-remission patients and progressing patients.

The targeted sequencing depth was 1 in 200,000 to 1 in 1 million T cells. The data were produced by immunoSEQ multiplex PCR, yet TCRdb's version contains in-frame clones alone and is incomplete. The sample shows roughly 170,000 clones, 70% to 85% of them seen only once. Sequences were derived from PBMCs, sampled after 24 months of ibrutinib treatment. This receptor was identified in a human donor with chronic lymphocytic leukemia. The chain carries TRBV5-1 and TRBJ1-1; 8 nucleotides line up with TRBD1. CDR3 protein: CASSFSNQGAGTEAFF. The CDR3 DNA reads TGCGCCAGCAGCTTCTCAAACCAGGGGGCAGGGACTGAAGCTTTCTTT.